These 10 T cell receptor beta chains were all obtained from the same sample, sequenced in a study of T cell repertoires in cytomegalovirus infection. TCRdb redid the calling of the reads with MiXCR, one entry per CDR3 protein. The sample lists 80,000 to 95,000 distinct CDR3 sequences; 25% to 30% were seen once. No antigen has been assigned to these receptors. Here the sequenced sample was CD8+ T cells from cultured PBMCs, taken from culture after CMV antigen stimulation. The receptors derive from a human donor in good health (CMV status not recorded). Some clones in this sample may be carry-over from other donors' samples.

Worth noting for this clonotype: This is likely a read error, given that the CDR3 carries no conserved phenylalanine or tryptophan at its end. The V and J genes are TRBV6-6 and TRBJ2-5; D uncertain. The CDR3 contains 15 residues. Between the trimmed V and J ends, which lost 3 bases and 3 bases, there was a span of 14 bases. Per the germline V gene, CDR1 is MNHNY and CDR2 is SVGAGI (reference sequence). The CDR3, as DNA: TGTGCCAGCAGTTATCCACCTACCGCGAAAGAGACCCAGTACATC. Translation: CASSYPPTAKETQYI.

In its sample, this clonotype was seen a few times. This chain uses TRBV5-1 with TRBJ1-2; D gene ambiguous. The CDR3 contains 14 residues. CDR1 is SGHRS and CDR2 is YFSETQ in the germline V gene. Trimming left V 0 bases short and J 0 bases short, with 6 bases between. This CDR3 is CASSLVSANYGYTF. CDR3 sequence (DNA): TGCGCCAGCAGCTTGGTGTCAGCTAACTATGGCTACACCTTC.

This chain connects TRBV2 to TRBJ2-1; 10 positions agree with TRBD1. The germline gives CDR1 SNHLY, CDR2 FYNNEI. The CDR3 consists of 15 residues. After removal of 5 bases from V and 4 bases from J, the junction contained 5 bases not matched to a gene. CDR3 in amino acids: CASSSDRGQYNEQFF. CDR3 DNA: TGTGCCAGCAGTTCCGACAGGGGGCAATACAATGAGCAGTTCTTC.

This chain links TRBV12-3 or TRBV12-4 with TRBJ1-3, with D tentatively TRBD1 (6 bases). Trimming stripped 8 bases from V and 4 bases from J, with 15 bases between. The CDR3 contains 14 residues. The DNA for the CDR3 is TGTGCCAGCGGGACCTGGGGGCAGGGAAACACCATATATTTT. It codes for CASGTWGQGNTIYF.

This clonotype was found a few times. The chain has TRBV3-1 and TRBJ2-2; tentative D call: TRBD1 (6 bases). V lost 1 base and J lost 4, with 16 bases in between. This CDR3 comprises 17 residues. Germline-derived CDR1 and CDR2 are LGHDT and YNNKEL (reference sequence). CDR3 in DNA: TGTGCCAGCAGCCAAGTTCTCCGGGACATACCCACCGGGGAGCTGTTTTTT. Amino acids: CASSQVLRDIPTGELFF.

This clonotype was detected ten times or more. This chain connects TRBV4-2 to TRBJ1-5, with 9 bases matching TRBD1. V was pared by 1 base and J by 5 bases, with 3 bases of the junction left unmatched. Germline assignment: CDR1 LGHNA and CDR2 YNFKEQ. The CDR3 consists of 15 residues. The chain's CDR3 is CASSQVQGADQPQHF. Here the CDR3 DNA reads TGTGCCAGCAGCCAAGTACAGGGGGCAGATCAGCCCCAGCATTTT.

The chain has TRBV20-1 and TRBJ1-2, with a possible D match to TRBD1 (5 bases). The CDR3 is 16 amino acids. Trimming left V 5 bases short and J 4 bases short, with 23 bases between. Germline V gives CDR1 DFQATT, CDR2 SNEGSKA (reference sequence). CDR3 sequence: CSAQLMGPSSGYGYTF. The CDR3 DNA is TGCAGTGCTCAGCTTATGGGGCCATCCAGTGGCTATGGCTACACCTTC.

This clonotype was recorded a few times. The chain employs TRBV7-1 and TRBJ1-6; TRBD1 matches 8 bases. TRBV7-1 is labeled an ORF, and its function is uncertain. The CDR3 totals 15 residues. Trimming at V came to 6 bases and at J to 3 bases, leaving 4 bases not matched to a gene. The CDR3 loop reads CASRWGQDYNSPLHF. DNA of the CDR3: TGTGCCAGCAGGTGGGGACAGGACTATAATTCACCCCTCCACTTT.

This clonotype came up a few times. J is TRBJ2-7 and V is TRBV4-1; 9 nucleotides match TRBD1. Germline loops: CDR1 MGHRA, CDR2 YSYEKL. This CDR3 is built from 15 residues. The junction had 10 bases not matched to a gene; V was cut back by 6 bases and J by 4 bases. This CDR3 is CASSYAGTGIYEQYF. For the CDR3, the DNA is TGCGCCAGCAGTTACGCCGGGACAGGGATTTACGAGCAGTACTTC.

This chain connects TRBV28 to TRBJ2-3, with 8 bases fitting TRBD1. CDR1 and CDR2 (germline): MDHEN, SYDVKM. The CDR3 contains 14 residues. V dropped 5 bases and J dropped 6; count of bases not matched to a gene: 7. CDR3 sequence (DNA): TGTGCCAGCAGTACTAAGGACAGGGAGGATACGCAGTATTTT. Protein sequence: CASSTKDREDTQYF.